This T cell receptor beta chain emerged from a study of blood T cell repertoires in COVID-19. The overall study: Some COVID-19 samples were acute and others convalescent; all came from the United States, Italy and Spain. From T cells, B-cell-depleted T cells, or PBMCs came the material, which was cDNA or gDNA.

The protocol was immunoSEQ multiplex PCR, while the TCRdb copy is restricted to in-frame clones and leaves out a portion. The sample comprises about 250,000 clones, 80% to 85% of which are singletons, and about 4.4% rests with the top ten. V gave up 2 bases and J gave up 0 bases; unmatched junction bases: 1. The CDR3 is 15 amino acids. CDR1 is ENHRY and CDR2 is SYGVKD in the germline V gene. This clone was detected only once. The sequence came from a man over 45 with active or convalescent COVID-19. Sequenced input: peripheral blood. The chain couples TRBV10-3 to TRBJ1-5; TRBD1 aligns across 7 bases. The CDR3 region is CAISEAGGSNQPQHF. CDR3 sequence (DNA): TGTGCCATCAGTGAGGCAGGGGGTAGCAATCAGCCCCAGCATTTT.